Shown below are 22 T cell receptor beta chains from a single sample sequenced in a study of PD-L1 blockade in urothelial cancer. Time point defined: pretreatment peripheral blood. The method was immunoSEQ multiplex PCR; TCRdb's version includes in-frame clones alone and lacks a portion of them. The sample includes tens of thousands of clones, nearly 90% of them seen just once. The material sequenced was PBMCs, taken around atezolizumab (anti-PD-L1) treatment. The receptors stem from a man in his 60s with urothelial cancer.

The chain is built from TRBV7-9 and TRBJ2-7; TRBD2 is a possible D gene (5 bases). The CDR3 sequence is 16 residues long. The V and J ends lost 5 bases and 4 bases respectively, with 21 bases between them. Germline V gene data show CDR1 as SEHNR and CDR2 as FQNEAQ (reference sequence). CDR3 nucleotides: TGTGCCAGCAGCAGCGGTCCGGGAAGGAAGGGTTACGAGCAGTACTTC. It codes for CASSSGPGRKGYEQYF. Combining the CDR3 with reference TRBV7-9 and TRBJ2-7 gives the whole variable domain DTGVSQNPRHKITKRGQNVTFRCDPISEHNRLYWYRQTLGQGPEFLTYFQNEAQLEKSRLLSDRFSAERPKGSFSTLEIQRTEQGDSAMYLCASSSGPGRKGYEQYFGPGTRLTVT.

This sequence joins TRBV30 and TRBJ2-3, with D perhaps TRBD2 (6 bases). Germline assignment: CDR1 GTSNPN and CDR2 SVGIG (reference sequence). The CDR3 runs 14 residues. The V end lost 4 bases, the J end lost 5 bases, and 16 bases lay between the germline ends. CDR3 protein: CAWNAGFLIDTQYF. DNA for the CDR3: TGTGCCTGGAATGCGGGGTTCCTCATAGATACGCAGTATTTT. The variable domain in full, completed from reference TRBV30 and TRBJ2-3, reads SQTIHQWPATLVQPVGSPLSLECTVEGTSNPNLYWYRQAAGRGLQLLFYSVGIGQISSEVPQNLSASRPQDRQFILSSKKLLLSDSGFYLCAWNAGFLIDTQYFGPGTRLTVL.

V gene TRBV7-2 combines with J gene TRBJ2-1; possibly TRBD1 for D (6 bases). Between the trimmed V and J ends, which lost 0 bases and 2 bases, there was a span of 11 bases. The germline V gene has CDR1 SGHTA and CDR2 FQGNSA. This CDR3 has 16 amino acids. Here the CDR3 reads CASSLAGALPYNEQFF. The CDR3 DNA is TGTGCCAGCAGCTTAGCGGGGGCACTCCCCTACAATGAGCAGTTCTTC. The full variable domain, in which reference TRBV7-2 and TRBJ2-1 provide the parts outside the CDR3, is GAGVSQSPSNKVTEKGKDVELRCDPISGHTALYWYRQSLGQGLEFLIYFQGNSAPDKSGLPSDRFSAERTGGSVSTLTIQRTQQEDSAVYLCASSLAGALPYNEQFFGPGTRLTVL.

The chain uses TRBV19 and TRBJ1-1; 8 positions match TRBD1. Germline CDR1 is LNHDA and CDR2 is SQIVND (reference sequence). This CDR3 has 16 residues. V gave up 5 bases and J gave up 5 bases; unmatched junction bases: 13. The CDR3: CASSATLRGLRTEAFF. The CDR3, as DNA: TGTGCCAGTAGTGCGACACTCAGGGGGCTACGGACTGAAGCTTTCTTT.

The chain combines TRBV15 with TRBJ1-4; D may be TRBD1 (5 bases). The germline CDR1 and CDR2 sequences are LNHNV and YYDKDF (reference sequence). CDR3 length: 15 residues. Trimming removed 3 bases at V and 5 bases at J, with 13 bases between. CDR3 region: CATSSLGQKNEKLFF. Here the CDR3 DNA reads TGTGCCACCAGCAGCTTGGGGCAGAAGAATGAAAAACTGTTTTTT.

The rearrangement uses TRBV4-3 and TRBJ2-1; the D is unclear. The germline V and J ends were trimmed by 0 bases and 0 bases, with 15 bases remaining between them. Germline-derived CDR1 and CDR2 are LGHNA and YSLEER. This CDR3 has 18 amino acids. The CDR3: CASSQDVPRSISYNEQFF. CDR3 nucleotide sequence: TGCGCCAGCAGCCAAGATGTCCCCAGATCCATCTCCTACAATGAGCAGTTCTTC.

This clone has a single count. The chain joins TRBV5-6 to TRBJ1-2; 7 nucleotides match TRBD1. Germline V lookup: CDR1 SGHDT, CDR2 YYEEEE. The V gene end was trimmed by 4 bases and the J gene end by 3 bases; junction bases not matched to a gene: 9. The length of the CDR3 is 15 residues. CDR3 residues: CASSTWTGVDYGYTF. The CDR3 region has the DNA TGTGCCAGCAGCACCTGGACAGGAGTTGACTATGGCTACACCTTC.

The V call is TRBV30, the J call TRBJ2-1; 10 bases agree with TRBD2. The junction had 4 bases not matched to a gene; V was cut back by 4 bases and J by 4 bases. The CDR3 is made up of 14 amino acids. Germline V gene sequence: CDR1 GTSNPN, CDR2 SVGIG (reference sequence). The CDR3 loop is CAWTTSGWYNEQFF. Here the CDR3 DNA reads TGTGCCTGGACGACTAGCGGGTGGTACAATGAGCAGTTCTTC.

The chain is built from TRBV29-1 and TRBJ2-3; a possible D gene is TRBD1 (6 bases). Germline values: CDR1 SQVTM, CDR2 ANQGSEA. The length of the CDR3 is 14 residues. V was cut by 3 bases and J by 1 base, with 11 bases left in between. The CDR3 sequence is CSVDQQGGTDTQYF. DNA of the CDR3: TGCAGCGTTGACCAACAGGGCGGCACAGATACGCAGTATTTT.

This chain connects TRBV7-2 to TRBJ1-2, with D possibly matching TRBD1 (5 bases). This CDR3 spans 14 amino acids. The germline V gene has CDR1 SGHTA and CDR2 FQGNSA. V dropped 3 bases and J dropped 4 bases, with 12 bases sitting between them. The CDR3 DNA sequence: TGTGCCAGCAGCTTGGACACCCAGACCTATGGCTACACCTTC. It translates to CASSLDTQTYGYTF. Full variable domain (remainder filled in from reference TRBV7-2 and TRBJ1-2): GAGVSQSPSNKVTEKGKDVELRCDPISGHTALYWYRQSLGQGLEFLIYFQGNSAPDKSGLPSDRFSAERTGGSVSTLTIQRTQQEDSAVYLCASSLDTQTYGYTFGSGTRLTVV.

CDR3 coding DNA: TGTGCCAGCTCACCATGGGACAGGGGGCAAGAGACCCAGTACTTC. Translated, it gives CASSPWDRGQETQYF. The chain recombines TRBV18 with TRBJ2-5, with TRBD1 matching over 11 bases. V dropped 2 bases and J dropped 2; count of bases not matched to a gene: 1. Germline values: CDR1 KGHSH, CDR2 LQKENI. The CDR3 is 15 amino acids.

The V and J genes are TRBV19 and TRBJ1-4, with D unclear. CDR3 length equals 14 residues. V dropped 3 bases and J dropped 1 base, with 6 bases sitting between them. CDR1 and CDR2 from the germline V gene are LNHDA and SQIVND (reference sequence). As DNA, the CDR3 is TGTGCCAGTAGTATTACGGGAACTAATGAAAAACTGTTTTTT. Translated, it gives CASSITGTNEKLFF.

The chain links TRBV6-6 to TRBJ2-3; D gene uncertain. CDR3 length: 14 residues. Trimming took 6 bases from V and 0 from J, leaving 10 bases between them. CDR1 and CDR2 (germline): MNHNY, SVGAGI (reference sequence). CDR3 residues: CASRRKTSTDTQYF. The DNA for the CDR3 is TGTGCCAGCAGGAGGAAGACTAGCACAGATACGCAGTATTTT.

Details on this clone: The junction and the germline gene differ at one end; a read error may be behind it. V is TRBV10-3 and J is TRBJ1-6; 7 nucleotides agree with TRBD1. This CDR3 has 15 residues. The germline V gene has CDR1 ENHRY and CDR2 SYGVKD. The CDR3, as DNA: TGTGCCATCGGTGAGTCTGACAGGGTGGGTTCACCCCTCCACTTT. This sequence encodes CAIGESDRVGSPLHF.

This chain connects TRBV7-2 to TRBJ2-2; 7 nucleotides match TRBD1. The CDR3 loop spans 15 amino acids. The ends lost 5 bases at V and 6 bases at J; junction bases unmatched: 9. Per germline, CDR1 SGHTA and CDR2 FQGNSA. CDR3 DNA sequence: TGTGCCAGCAGCCTCAGACAGGGAGTCTCCGGGGAGCTGTTTTTT. Protein sequence: CASSLRQGVSGELFF.

The V and J genes are TRBV29-1 and TRBJ1-5, with 12 bases identical to TRBD1. The germline V gene encodes CDR1 SQVTM and CDR2 ANQGSEA. The length of the CDR3 is 16 residues. Trimming removed 6 bases from V and 0 bases from J; junction bases left unmatched: 6. In nucleotides, the CDR3 is TGCAGCGTCCGGGACAGGGGGCAAAATAGCAATCAGCCCCAGCATTTT. Residues: CSVRDRGQNSNQPQHF.

The chain has TRBV5-1 and TRBJ2-7; D perhaps matches TRBD1 (5 bases). In germline, CDR1 is SGHRS, CDR2 YFSETQ. V lost 3 bases and J lost 2, with 12 bases in between. The CDR3 extends over 14 amino acids. CDR3 sequence (DNA): TGCGCCAGCAGCTCCCCAGGGCCACCCTACGAGCAGTACTTC. This encodes CASSSPGPPYEQYF.

The CDR3 sequence is CASIPDRAGGAEAFF. The CDR3 DNA is TGTGCCAGCATCCCGGACAGGGCAGGCGGCGCTGAAGCTTTCTTT. The chain is built from TRBV28 and TRBJ1-1, with 8 bases identical to TRBD1. This CDR3 contains 15 residues. In germline, CDR1 is MDHEN, CDR2 SYDVKM. The junction had 13 bases not matched to a gene; V was cut back by 7 bases and J by 6 bases. Looking up the rest from reference TRBV28 and TRBJ1-1 gives the full variable domain: DVKVTQSSRYLVKRTGEKVFLECVQDMDHENMFWYRQDPGLGLRLIYFSYDVKMKEKGDIPEGYSVSREKKERFSLILESASTNQTSMYLCASIPDRAGGAEAFFGQGTRLTVV.

This sequence joins TRBV21-1 and TRBJ2-3; TRBD2, the table's D call, was not compared with the DNA. TRBV21-1 is recorded as a pseudogene. The CDR3 has 16 residues. CDR3 amino acids: CASSIIIAHDTDTQYF. DNA for the CDR3: TGTGCCAGCAGCATTATCATAGCGCATGACACAGATACGCAGTATTTT.

This rearrangement joins TRBV19 to TRBJ1-1; 7 nucleotides match TRBD1. V gave up 5 bases and J gave up 5 bases; unmatched junction bases: 11. Germline-derived CDR1 and CDR2 are LNHDA and SQIVND (reference sequence). This CDR3 contains 15 residues. This CDR3 is CASSLRQGLGTEAFF. The CDR3 DNA reads TGTGCCAGTAGTCTACGACAGGGATTAGGGACTGAAGCTTTCTTT.

About this clone: An end of the junction does not agree with germline; a read error may underlie this. The rearrangement links TRBV5-1 to TRBJ1-2, with no clear D. The CDR3 length is 11 residues. Germline V gives CDR1 SGHRS, CDR2 YFSETQ. The CDR3 region has the DNA TGTGCCAGCAGCCTTACACCCGACTACACCTTC. Amino acid sequence: CASSLTPDYTF.

This sequence joins TRBV7-2 and TRBJ2-2, with 9 bases aligning to TRBD1. The CDR3 has 16 residues. Looked up from germline, CDR1 is SGHTA and CDR2 is FQGNSA. After removal of 5 bases from V and 4 bases from J, the junction contained 8 bases not matched to a gene. CDR3 protein: CASSKQGALGTGELFF. The CDR3 DNA is TGTGCCAGCAGCAAACAGGGGGCTCTGGGCACCGGGGAGCTGTTTTTT.